Described below is a single TCR beta chain sequence and its context. The antigen remains unidentified. The data were obtained in a study of cytotoxic CD8 clonotypes in ibrutinib-treated CLL. Sequencing was performed with immunoSEQ multiplex PCR; in TCRdb, only in-frame clones are kept and a portion is missing. The sample has 110,000 to 150,000 clones, 79% seen once; the top ten hold roughly 13%. Study-wide results and caveats: Public clonotypes proved infrequent, and on treatment they shrank or remained steady.

The ends were cut back, 4 bases at V and 1 base at J, with 10 bases in the middle. The CDR3 is 14 amino acids. CDR1 and CDR2 from the germline V gene are MRHNA and SNTAGT. This clonotype originated in a human donor with chronic lymphocytic leukemia. The chain carries TRBV6-4 and TRBJ1-1; D ambiguous. Sequencing was performed on PBMCs, taken after 12 months of ibrutinib treatment. This CDR3 reads CASSAEGWNTEAFF. For the CDR3, the DNA is TGTGCCAGCAGTGCCGAAGGGTGGAACACTGAAGCTTTCTTT.